This is a list of T cell receptor beta chains from one sample in a study of cytomegalovirus exposure and HLA in healthy donors. Measured with immunoSEQ multiplex PCR; TCRdb has only the in-frame clones, and not every one. The profile shows approximately 110,000 clones, about 70% of them singletons. The source material was PBMCs. Receptors originate from a woman aged 55-69 years in good health and CMV-seropositive. Both conserved end residues are part of each CDR3. A D gene is named only where the DNA matches it firmly. Clone sizes are given selectively: once, few, many, or a class where the clone is expanded.

d_gene: -; j_gene: TRBJ1-2; v_gene: TRBV7-2; abundance: -; CDR3aa: CASSLEGNSGYGYTF; CDR3nt: TGTGCCAGCAGCTTAGAGGGGAATTCGGGCTATGGCTACACCTTC
d_gene: -; j_gene: TRBJ1-1; v_gene: TRBV30; abundance: -; CDR3aa: CAWSRSQRPEAFF; CDR3nt: TGTGCCTGGAGTCGGTCCCAGCGTCCTGAAGCTTTCTTT
d_gene: TRBD1; j_gene: TRBJ1-2; v_gene: TRBV19; abundance: -; CDR3aa: CASSMGTTGDYGYTF; CDR3nt: TGTGCCAGTAGTATGGGGACGACAGGGGACTATGGCTACACCTTC
d_gene: -; j_gene: TRBJ1-3; v_gene: TRBV18; abundance: -; CDR3aa: CASSPERGTSGNTIYF; CDR3nt: TGTGCCAGCTCACCAGAACGGGGGACCTCTGGAAACACCATATATTTT
d_gene: -; j_gene: TRBJ1-2; v_gene: TRBV11-1; abundance: few; CDR3aa: CASSSRQEGGYTF; CDR3nt: TGTGCCAGCAGCTCCCGTCAGGAGGGGGGCTACACCTTC
d_gene: TRBD1; j_gene: TRBJ1-4; v_gene: TRBV4-1; abundance: -; CDR3aa: CASTTGGTGGEKLFF; CDR3nt: TGCGCCAGCACCACAGGGGGGACAGGAGGGGAAAAACTGTTTTTT
d_gene: -; j_gene: TRBJ1-2; v_gene: TRBV5-6; abundance: -; CDR3aa: CASSLLRPGVLGGYTF; CDR3nt: TGTGCCAGCAGCTTGCTGAGGCCAGGGGTATTAGGTGGCTACACCTTC
d_gene: -; j_gene: TRBJ1-4; v_gene: TRBV2; abundance: -; CDR3aa: CASSARGTSEKLFF; CDR3nt: TGTGCCAGCAGTGCCCGAGGCACATCTGAAAAACTGTTTTTT
d_gene: -; j_gene: TRBJ2-3; v_gene: TRBV5-1; abundance: -; CDR3aa: CASSLASDSSTDTQYF; CDR3nt: TGCGCCAGCAGCTTGGCCTCTGACAGTTCCACAGATACGCAGTATTTT
d_gene: TRBD1; j_gene: TRBJ1-2; v_gene: TRBV7-8; abundance: -; CDR3aa: CASSPGQGTQSNYGYTF; CDR3nt: TGTGCCAGCAGCCCGGGACAGGGCACACAATCTAACTATGGCTACACCTTC
d_gene: -; j_gene: TRBJ2-7; v_gene: TRBV11-2; abundance: -; CDR3aa: CASSFIQGVPYEQYF; CDR3nt: TGTGCCAGCAGCTTTATACAGGGAGTACCCTACGAGCAGTACTTC
d_gene: TRBD1; j_gene: TRBJ1-2; v_gene: TRBV9; abundance: few; CDR3aa: CASSVAKQGSGYTF; CDR3nt: TGTGCCAGCAGCGTAGCTAAACAGGGGTCTGGCTACACCTTC
d_gene: -; j_gene: TRBJ1-2; v_gene: TRBV14; abundance: few; CDR3aa: CASSQDAGGTRGYTF; CDR3nt: TGTGCCAGCAGCCAAGATGCGGGCGGCACGCGAGGCTACACCTTC
d_gene: TRBD1; j_gene: TRBJ2-5; v_gene: TRBV7-2; abundance: -; CDR3aa: CASSTTGFQETQYF; CDR3nt: TGTGCCAGCAGTACGACAGGGTTCCAAGAGACCCAGTACTTC
d_gene: TRBD2; j_gene: TRBJ2-7; v_gene: TRBV4-3; abundance: few; CDR3aa: CASSFGSGRLDEQYF; CDR3nt: TGCGCCAGCAGCTTTGGGAGCGGGAGATTGGACGAGCAGTACTTC
d_gene: TRBD2; j_gene: TRBJ2-1; v_gene: TRBV6-6; abundance: -; CDR3aa: CASSTGLADSYNEQFF; CDR3nt: TGTGCCAGCAGTACAGGACTAGCGGATTCTTACAATGAGCAGTTCTTC
d_gene: -; j_gene: TRBJ2-7; v_gene: TRBV27; abundance: -; CDR3aa: CASRRAGVNYEQYF; CDR3nt: TGTGCCAGCAGACGTGCAGGGGTGAATTACGAGCAGTACTTC
d_gene: -; j_gene: TRBJ1-4; v_gene: TRBV30; abundance: -; CDR3aa: CAWSRGNNEKLFF; CDR3nt: TGTGCCTGGAGTAGAGGGAATAATGAAAAACTGTTTTTT
d_gene: -; j_gene: TRBJ2-1; v_gene: TRBV10-3; abundance: -; CDR3aa: CAIADGISYNEQFF; CDR3nt: TGTGCCATAGCAGACGGGATCTCCTACAATGAGCAGTTCTTC
d_gene: TRBD1; j_gene: TRBJ1-3; v_gene: TRBV7-9; abundance: -; CDR3aa: CASSRDSGSGNTIYF; CDR3nt: TGTGCCAGCAGCCGGGACAGTGGCTCTGGAAACACCATATATTTT
d_gene: -; j_gene: TRBJ1-2; v_gene: TRBV7-9; abundance: once; CDR3aa: CASSSRQTAIYGYTF; CDR3nt: TGTGCCAGCAGCTCTAGACAGACAGCTATCTATGGCTACACCTTC
d_gene: -; j_gene: TRBJ2-7; v_gene: TRBV7-8; abundance: -; CDR3aa: CASSLALEPSYEQYF; CDR3nt: TGTGCCAGCAGCTTAGCGCTGGAGCCCTCCTACGAGCAGTACTTC
d_gene: -; j_gene: TRBJ1-1; v_gene: TRBV7-9; abundance: -; CDR3aa: CASSLLVRNTEAFF; CDR3nt: TGTGCCAGCAGCTTATTAGTCCGGAACACTGAAGCTTTCTTT
d_gene: TRBD1; j_gene: TRBJ1-2; v_gene: TRBV27; abundance: -; CDR3aa: CASSLTGAKANYGYTF; CDR3nt: TGTGCCAGCAGTTTAACAGGGGCTAAAGCTAACTATGGCTACACCTTC
d_gene: -; j_gene: TRBJ1-3; v_gene: TRBV9; abundance: few; CDR3aa: CASSPAPGNTIYF; CDR3nt: TGTGCCAGCAGCCCCGCGCCTGGAAACACCATATATTTT
d_gene: -; j_gene: TRBJ1-2; v_gene: TRBV7-9; abundance: -; CDR3aa: CASSLIQNYGYTF; CDR3nt: TGTGCCAGCAGCTTAATCCAGAACTATGGCTACACCTTC
d_gene: TRBD1; j_gene: TRBJ1-4; v_gene: TRBV4-1; abundance: few; CDR3aa: CASSQDMGQGSLSGVEKLFF; CDR3nt: TGCGCCAGCAGCCAAGATATGGGACAGGGAAGTCTAAGTGGGGTAGAAAAACTGTTTTTT
d_gene: TRBD2; j_gene: TRBJ2-3; v_gene: TRBV5-5; abundance: -; CDR3aa: CASSPGLASDTQYF; CDR3nt: TGTGCCAGCAGCCCGGGACTAGCCTCAGATACGCAGTATTTT
d_gene: -; j_gene: TRBJ2-1; v_gene: TRBV4-1; abundance: -; CDR3aa: CASSPTAGRGVHEQFF; CDR3nt: TGCGCCAGCAGCCCCACAGCCGGGCGGGGCGTGCATGAGCAGTTCTTC
d_gene: -; j_gene: TRBJ2-2; v_gene: TRBV11-2; abundance: once; CDR3aa: CASSLGGRGRFF; CDR3nt: TGTGCCAGCAGCTTAGGGGGCAGGGGCCGGTTTTTT
d_gene: -; j_gene: TRBJ1-1; v_gene: TRBV11-2; abundance: -; CDR3aa: CASSLASYTEAFF; CDR3nt: TGTGCCAGCAGCTTAGCTTCTTACACTGAAGCTTTCTTT
d_gene: -; j_gene: TRBJ2-1; v_gene: TRBV18; abundance: -; CDR3aa: CASSRNGGSSYNEQFF; CDR3nt: TGTGCCAGCTCTCGCAACGGCGGAAGCTCCTACAATGAGCAGTTCTTC
d_gene: TRBD1; j_gene: TRBJ1-1; v_gene: TRBV5-1; abundance: -; CDR3aa: CASSWRDSTMNTEAFF; CDR3nt: TGCGCCAGCAGCTGGAGGGACAGTACGATGAACACTGAAGCTTTCTTT
d_gene: -; j_gene: TRBJ2-7; v_gene: TRBV6-5; abundance: -; CDR3aa: CASLPGSSYEQYF; CDR3nt: TGTGCCAGTCTCCCCGGGAGCTCCTACGAGCAGTACTTC
d_gene: -; j_gene: TRBJ2-3; v_gene: TRBV5-6; abundance: -; CDR3aa: CASSLRGPGDTQYF; CDR3nt: TGTGCCAGCAGCTTGCGGGGTCCGGGGGATACGCAGTATTTT
d_gene: -; j_gene: TRBJ1-1; v_gene: TRBV19; abundance: -; CDR3aa: CASSRQEYTEAFF; CDR3nt: TGTGCCAGTAGTCGACAGGAGTACACTGAAGCTTTCTTT
d_gene: TRBD1; j_gene: TRBJ1-2; v_gene: TRBV5-1; abundance: -; CDR3aa: CASSLAGGMGYTF; CDR3nt: TGCGCCAGCAGCTTGGCAGGGGGAATGGGCTACACCTTC
d_gene: TRBD1; j_gene: TRBJ2-3; v_gene: TRBV10-3; abundance: -; CDR3aa: CAISRRGTGGRTDTQYF; CDR3nt: TGTGCCATCAGCCGAAGAGGGACAGGGGGCCGCACAGATACGCAGTATTTT
d_gene: -; j_gene: TRBJ1-4; v_gene: TRBV18; abundance: -; CDR3aa: CASSPWEGNEKLFF; CDR3nt: TGTGCCAGCTCACCATGGGAGGGTAATGAAAAACTGTTTTTT
d_gene: -; j_gene: TRBJ1-1; v_gene: TRBV11-1; abundance: -; CDR3aa: CASSSGRVGTEAFF; CDR3nt: TGTGCCAGCAGCTCGGGCAGGGTGGGCACTGAAGCTTTCTTT
d_gene: TRBD1; j_gene: TRBJ2-7; v_gene: TRBV6-1; abundance: -; CDR3aa: CASSFTRTGAYEQYF; CDR3nt: TGTGCCAGCAGTTTTACACGGACAGGGGCCTACGAGCAGTACTTC
d_gene: -; j_gene: TRBJ2-1; v_gene: TRBV18; abundance: -; CDR3aa: CASTPGSLAINEQFF; CDR3nt: TGTGCCAGCACCCCCGGTAGCCTAGCCATTAATGAGCAGTTCTTC
d_gene: -; j_gene: TRBJ1-5; v_gene: TRBV6-1; abundance: -; CDR3aa: CASSGQGTNQPQHF; CDR3nt: TGTGCCAGCAGTGGGCAGGGTACCAATCAGCCCCAGCATTTT
d_gene: TRBD2; j_gene: TRBJ2-6; v_gene: TRBV30; abundance: few; CDR3aa: CAWSPAGGGANVLTF; CDR3nt: TGTGCCTGGAGTCCCGCGGGGGGTGGGGCCAACGTCCTGACTTTC
d_gene: TRBD2; j_gene: TRBJ2-3; v_gene: TRBV7-2; abundance: -; CDR3aa: CASSFSGASTDTQYF; CDR3nt: TGTGCCAGCAGCTTTAGCGGGGCCTCCACAGATACGCAGTATTTT
d_gene: -; j_gene: TRBJ2-5; v_gene: TRBV9; abundance: -; CDR3aa: CASSVGSSGMSETQYF; CDR3nt: TGTGCCAGCAGCGTTGGATCCTCAGGGATGTCAGAGACCCAGTACTTC
d_gene: -; j_gene: TRBJ2-2; v_gene: TRBV5-6; abundance: few; CDR3aa: CASSLAPDSGELFF; CDR3nt: TGTGCCAGCAGCCTGGCTCCGGACTCCGGGGAGCTGTTTTTT
d_gene: TRBD1; j_gene: TRBJ2-7; v_gene: TRBV2; abundance: -; CDR3aa: CASSTYLGTVNEQYF; CDR3nt: TGTGCCAGCAGTACCTACCTAGGGACAGTGAACGAGCAGTACTTC
d_gene: TRBD1; j_gene: TRBJ1-4; v_gene: TRBV10-2; abundance: -; CDR3aa: CASRLTQGIGEKLFF; CDR3nt: TGCGCCAGCAGACTAACACAGGGGATAGGTGAAAAACTGTTTTTT
d_gene: TRBD2; j_gene: TRBJ2-2; v_gene: TRBV7-3; abundance: -; CDR3aa: CASSLGLDTGELFF; CDR3nt: TGTGCCAGCAGCTTGGGACTAGACACCGGGGAGCTGTTTTTT
d_gene: -; j_gene: TRBJ1-2; v_gene: TRBV4-3; abundance: -; CDR3aa: CASSQARGTDGYTF; CDR3nt: TGCGCCAGCAGCCAAGCCCGGGGAACTGATGGCTACACCTTC
d_gene: TRBD1; j_gene: TRBJ1-1; v_gene: TRBV4-1; abundance: -; CDR3aa: CASSRSPDRGLMNTEAFF; CDR3nt: TGCGCCAGCAGCCGATCACCTGACAGGGGGTTAATGAACACTGAAGCTTTCTTT
d_gene: -; j_gene: TRBJ1-1; v_gene: TRBV7-2; abundance: few; CDR3aa: CASSFYKEAFF; CDR3nt: TGTGCCAGCAGCTTTTACAAAGAAGCTTTCTTT